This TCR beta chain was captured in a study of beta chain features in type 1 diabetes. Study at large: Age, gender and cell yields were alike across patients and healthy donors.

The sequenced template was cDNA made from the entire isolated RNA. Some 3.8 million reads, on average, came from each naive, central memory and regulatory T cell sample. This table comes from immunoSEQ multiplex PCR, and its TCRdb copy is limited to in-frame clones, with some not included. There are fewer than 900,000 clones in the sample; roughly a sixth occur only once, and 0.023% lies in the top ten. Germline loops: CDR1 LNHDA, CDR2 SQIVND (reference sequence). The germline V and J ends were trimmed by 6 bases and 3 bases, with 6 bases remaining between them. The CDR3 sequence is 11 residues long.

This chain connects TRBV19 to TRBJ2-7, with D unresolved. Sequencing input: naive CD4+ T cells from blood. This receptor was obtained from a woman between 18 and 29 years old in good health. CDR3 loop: CASRDNYEQYF. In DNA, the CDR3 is TGTGCCAGTAGAGACAACTACGAGCAGTACTTC.